These 13 T cell receptor beta chains were all obtained from the same sample, sequenced in a study of T cells after yellow fever vaccination. TCRdb reprocessed the 5' RACE reads with MiXCR, giving one entry per CDR3 protein. Here the sample spans some 220,000 distinct CDR3 sequences, more than 3% being singletons. Sequenced material: CD4+ T cells sorted from PBMCs, taken 10 days after the yellow fever booster vaccination. Receptors originate from a young man who received the YFV17D yellow fever vaccine.

This clonotype was seen ten or more times. The V gene is TRBV9, the J gene TRBJ2-5, with D possibly being TRBD1 (5 bases). Germline V gene sequence: CDR1 SGDLS, CDR2 YYNGEE. V was shortened by 0 bases and J by 5 bases, with 8 bases between the two germline ends. The CDR3 consists of 13 residues. The CDR3 bases are TGTGCCAGCAGCGTAGTCCAGGGTGAGACCCAGTACTTC. It specifies CASSVVQGETQYF. The whole variable domain, filled in from reference TRBV9 and TRBJ2-5, reads DSGVTQTPKHLITATGQRVTLRCSPRSGDLSVYWYQQSLDQGLQFLIQYYNGEERAKGNILERFSAQQFPDLHSELNLSSLELGDSALYFCASSVVQGETQYFGPGTRLLVL.

Notes on this clonotype: A read error is possible here, since a much larger clone lies one base away. The CDR3 region has the DNA TGTGCCAGCAGTGCCCGGACGGGTACTGCGTTCTTC. Translating gives CASSARTGTAFF. This chain links TRBV6-4 with TRBJ2-1; D call uncertain. V was shortened by 4 bases and J by 15 bases, with 16 bases between the two germline ends. The CDR3 totals 12 residues. From germline, CDR1 is MRHNA and CDR2 SNTAGT.

This clonotype was detected ten times or more. The V gene is TRBV20-1, the J gene TRBJ2-7; TRBD2 agrees at 7 bases. CDR3 length equals 14 residues. CDR1 DFQATT and CDR2 SNEGSKA come from the germline V gene (reference sequence). V dropped 2 bases and J dropped 1; count of bases not matched to a gene: 5. The CDR3 sequence: CSARRWRESYEQYF. The CDR3 coding sequence is TGCAGTGCTAGAAGGTGGCGGGAGTCCTACGAGCAGTACTTC.

This clonotype was counted at least ten times. CDR3 region: CASSLAEKGTDTQYF. The CDR3 coding sequence is TGTGCCAGCAGTTTAGCGGAGAAAGGCACAGATACGCAGTATTTT. The chain carries TRBV12-3 or TRBV12-4 and TRBJ2-3; no definite D call. Trimming pared 0 bases from V and 1 base from J, leaving 8 bases between. The CDR3 loop spans 15 amino acids.

This clonotype was seen only a few times. J is TRBJ2-3 and V is TRBV6-5, with D uncertain. Germline loops: CDR1 MNHEY, CDR2 SVGAGI. Trimming cost V 6 bases and J 1 base, with 8 bases left between them. CDR3 length equals 13 residues. CDR3 amino acids: CASRQQRTDTQYF. The CDR3 DNA is TGTGCCAGCAGACAACAACGCACAGATACGCAGTATTTT.

This clonotype was counted only a few times. The V call is TRBV10-3, the J call TRBJ1-5; tentatively, D is TRBD1 (5 bases). Germline CDR1 is ENHRY and CDR2 is SYGVKD. Trimming stripped 3 bases from V and 4 bases from J, with 13 bases between. The CDR3 has 15 amino acids. This CDR3 is CAISESIQGNQPQHF. In DNA, the CDR3 is TGTGCCATCAGTGAATCGATCCAGGGAAATCAGCCCCAGCATTTT.

This clonotype appeared many times. The gene calls are TRBV12-3 or TRBV12-4 and TRBJ2-1; D tentatively reads TRBD1 or TRBD2 (7 bases each). This CDR3 spans 16 amino acids. Deletions cut 6 bases from V and 3 bases from J, with 18 bases between. The CDR3 DNA is TGTGCCAGCAGAAGCAGGGGGAGGGCTCTCTACAATGAGCAGTTCTTC. This encodes CASRSRGRALYNEQFF.

This clonotype was counted only a few times. The rearrangement joins TRBV5-1 to TRBJ2-5; no reliable D call. V gave up 0 bases and J gave up 5 bases, with 8 bases separating them. There are 13 residues in the CDR3. Germline CDR1 reads SGHRS; CDR2 reads YFSETQ. The CDR3 DNA reads as TGCGCCAGCAGCTTGGCCTGGTTGGAGACCCAGTACTTC. This encodes CASSLAWLETQYF.

There are many counts of this clonotype. The rearrangement joins TRBV29-1 to TRBJ2-2; 9 bases align to TRBD1. In germline, CDR1 is SQVTM, CDR2 ANQGSEA. The CDR3 length is 13 residues. The CDR3 DNA is TGCACCCAGACAGGGGGGGTCGGCGGGGAGCTGTTTTTT. Translation: CTQTGGVGGELFF.

The chain carries TRBV7-2 and TRBJ2-5, with D perhaps TRBD2 (5 bases). The CDR3 runs to 13 residues. CDR1 and CDR2 from the germline V gene are SGHTA and FQGNSA. V lost 3 bases to trimming and J lost 4 bases, with 9 bases between them. The CDR3 sequence: CASSLNAGETQYF. The CDR3 nucleotides are TGTGCCAGCAGCTTGAACGCGGGAGAGACCCAGTACTTC.

This clonotype was recorded at least ten times. The CDR3 reads CSVGQGSEQFF. As DNA, the CDR3 is TGCAGCGTTGGACAGGGGAGTGAGCAGTTCTTC. The gene calls are TRBV29-1 and TRBJ2-1; 8 bases fit TRBD1. The CDR3 extends over 11 amino acids. Germline assignment: CDR1 SQVTM and CDR2 ANQGSEA. Trimming took 4 bases from V and 9 from J; bases not matched to a gene: 2.

This clonotype turned up a few times. This chain uses TRBV18 with TRBJ1-1; D gene ambiguous. The CDR3 sequence is 13 residues long. Germline loops: CDR1 KGHSH, CDR2 LQKENI. V dropped 4 bases and J dropped 3 bases, with 9 bases sitting between them. The CDR3: CASSRILDTEAFF. Here the CDR3 DNA reads TGTGCCAGCTCACGAATTCTGGACACTGAAGCTTTCTTT.

This clonotype appeared many times. V usage is TRBV28 and J usage is TRBJ2-4, with TRBD2 matching 14 bases. CDR3 length: 19 amino acids. Germline trimming cut 6 bases from V and 0 bases from J; bases unmatched to any gene: 10. Germline-derived CDR1 and CDR2 are MDHEN and SYDVKM. Here the CDR3 reads CASSRRGLAGVLAKNIQYF. Here the CDR3 DNA reads TGTGCCAGCAGCCGACGGGGACTAGCGGGGGTTTTAGCCAAAAACATTCAGTACTTC.